This TCR beta chain derives from a study of beta chain features in type 1 diabetes. Findings and limits, study-wide: The naive, central memory and Treg TCRB repertoires showed an apparent similarity that was greater among patients than among healthy donors.

Per germline, CDR1 SNHLY and CDR2 FYNNEI. The CDR3 has 11 amino acids. Trimming stripped 8 bases from V and 3 bases from J, with 8 bases between. CD45RO/CCR7/CD25/CD127/CD95/CD27 staining was used to isolate CD4+ naive, central memory, regulatory and stem cell-like memory cells by sorting. This clone was counted between two and nine times. Its specificity is unknown. Sequenced material consisted of expressed TCRB transcripts (all of the isolated RNA was reverse transcribed). Measured with immunoSEQ multiplex PCR; TCRdb has only the in-frame clones, and not every one. The table includes 330,000 or so clones, about 20% detected once.

This receptor was identified in a woman under 30 in good health. The sample taken for sequencing was naive CD4+ T cells from blood. The genes are TRBV2 and TRBJ2-7; D is perhaps TRBD2 (5 bases). CDR3 nucleotide sequence: TGTGCCAGCGGACGGGGCTACGAGCAGTACTTC. This gives the protein CASGRGYEQYF.